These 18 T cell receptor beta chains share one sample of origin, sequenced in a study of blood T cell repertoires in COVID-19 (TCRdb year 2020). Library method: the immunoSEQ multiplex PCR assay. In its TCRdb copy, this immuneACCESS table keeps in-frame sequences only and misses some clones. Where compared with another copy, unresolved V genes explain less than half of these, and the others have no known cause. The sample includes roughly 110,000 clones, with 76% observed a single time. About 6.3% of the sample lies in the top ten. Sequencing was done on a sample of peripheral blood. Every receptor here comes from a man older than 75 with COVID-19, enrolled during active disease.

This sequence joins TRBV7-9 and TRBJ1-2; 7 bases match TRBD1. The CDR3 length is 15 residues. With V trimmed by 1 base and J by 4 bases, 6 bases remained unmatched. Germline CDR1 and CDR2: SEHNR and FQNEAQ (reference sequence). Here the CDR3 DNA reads TGTGCCAGCAGCTTAGGTCCAGGGGGAAGCTATGGCTACACCTTC. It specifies CASSLGPGGSYGYTF.

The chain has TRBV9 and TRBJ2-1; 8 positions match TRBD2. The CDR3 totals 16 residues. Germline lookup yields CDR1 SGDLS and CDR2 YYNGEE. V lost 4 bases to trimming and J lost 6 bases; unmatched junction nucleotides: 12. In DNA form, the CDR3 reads TGTGCCAGCAGCCCCCGTAGTTTAGCGGGGAGCAATGAGCAGTTCTTC. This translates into CASSPRSLAGSNEQFF. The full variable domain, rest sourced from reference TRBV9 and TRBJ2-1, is DSGVTQTPKHLITATGQRVTLRCSPRSGDLSVYWYQQSLDQGLQFLIQYYNGEERAKGNILERFSAQQFPDLHSELNLSSLELGDSALYFCASSPRSLAGSNEQFFGPGTRLTVL.

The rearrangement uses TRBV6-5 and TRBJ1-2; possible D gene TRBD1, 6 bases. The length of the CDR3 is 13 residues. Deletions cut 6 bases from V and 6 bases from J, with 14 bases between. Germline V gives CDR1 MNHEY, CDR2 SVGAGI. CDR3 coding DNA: TGTGCCAGCAGGGAGGGGGGGCAGGATGGCTACACCTTC. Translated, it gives CASREGGQDGYTF.

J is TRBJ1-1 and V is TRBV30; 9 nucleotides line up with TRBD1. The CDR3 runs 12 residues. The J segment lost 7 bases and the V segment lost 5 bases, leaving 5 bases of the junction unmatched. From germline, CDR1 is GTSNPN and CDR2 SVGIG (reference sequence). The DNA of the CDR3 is TGTGCCTGGTCGGGGACAGGGCTTGAAGCTTTCTTT. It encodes CAWSGTGLEAFF.

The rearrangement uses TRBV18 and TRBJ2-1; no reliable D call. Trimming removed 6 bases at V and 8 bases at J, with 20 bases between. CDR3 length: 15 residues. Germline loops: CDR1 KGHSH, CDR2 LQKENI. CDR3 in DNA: TGTGCCAGCTCGCCTGATCCGACTGATTCTTATGAGCAGTTCTTC. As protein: CASSPDPTDSYEQFF.

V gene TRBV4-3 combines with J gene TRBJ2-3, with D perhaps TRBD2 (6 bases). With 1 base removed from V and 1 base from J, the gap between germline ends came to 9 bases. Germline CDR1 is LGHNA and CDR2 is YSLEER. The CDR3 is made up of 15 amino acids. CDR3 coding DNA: TGCGCCAGCAGCCAAGCGGGGGACGGCACAGATACGCAGTATTTT. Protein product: CASSQAGDGTDTQYF.

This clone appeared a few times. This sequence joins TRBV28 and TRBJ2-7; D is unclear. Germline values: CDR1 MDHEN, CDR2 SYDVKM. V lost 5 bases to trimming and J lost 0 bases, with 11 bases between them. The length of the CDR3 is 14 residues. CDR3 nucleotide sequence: TGTGCCAGCAGTCCGTACAGAGCCTCCTACGAGCAGTACTTC. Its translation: CASSPYRASYEQYF.

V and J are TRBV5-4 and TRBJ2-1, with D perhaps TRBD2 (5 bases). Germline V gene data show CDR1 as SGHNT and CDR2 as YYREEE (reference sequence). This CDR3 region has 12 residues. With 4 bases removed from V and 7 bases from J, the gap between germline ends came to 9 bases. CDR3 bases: TGTGCCAGCAGCCCGAGGAGGAATGAGCAGTTCTTC. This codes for CASSPRRNEQFF.

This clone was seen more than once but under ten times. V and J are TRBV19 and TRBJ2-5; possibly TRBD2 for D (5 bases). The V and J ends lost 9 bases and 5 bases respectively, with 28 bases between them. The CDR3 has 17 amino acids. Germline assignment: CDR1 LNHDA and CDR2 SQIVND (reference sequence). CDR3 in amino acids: CASDLGGPGWAAETQYF. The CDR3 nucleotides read TGTGCCAGCGACCTTGGCGGGCCGGGTTGGGCGGCGGAGACCCAGTACTTC. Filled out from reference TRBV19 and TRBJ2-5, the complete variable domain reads DGGITQSPKYLFRKEGQNVTLSCEQNLNHDAMYWYRQDPGQGLRLIYYSQIVNDFQKGDIAEGYSVSREKKESFPLTVTSAQKNPTAFYLCASDLGGPGWAAETQYFGPGTRLLVL.

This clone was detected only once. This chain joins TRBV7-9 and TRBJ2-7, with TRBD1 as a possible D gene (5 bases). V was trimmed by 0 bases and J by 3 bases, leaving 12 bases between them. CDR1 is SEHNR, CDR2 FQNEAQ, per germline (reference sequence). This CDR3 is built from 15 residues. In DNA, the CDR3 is TGTGCCAGCAGCTTAGCGAACGGTCAGGGCTACGAGCAGTACTTC. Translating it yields CASSLANGQGYEQYF.

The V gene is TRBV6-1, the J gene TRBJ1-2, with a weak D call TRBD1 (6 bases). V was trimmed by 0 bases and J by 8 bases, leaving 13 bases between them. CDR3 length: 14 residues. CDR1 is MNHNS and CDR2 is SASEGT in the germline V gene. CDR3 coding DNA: TGTGCCAGCAGTGAAGCGATAGGGGGTGGCGGCTACACCTTC. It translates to CASSEAIGGGGYTF.

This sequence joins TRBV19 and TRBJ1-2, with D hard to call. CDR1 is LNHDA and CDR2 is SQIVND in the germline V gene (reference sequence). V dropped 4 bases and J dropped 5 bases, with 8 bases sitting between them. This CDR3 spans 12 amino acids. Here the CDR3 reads CASSSQTYGYTF. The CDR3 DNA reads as TGTGCCAGTAGTAGCCAGACTTATGGCTACACCTTC.

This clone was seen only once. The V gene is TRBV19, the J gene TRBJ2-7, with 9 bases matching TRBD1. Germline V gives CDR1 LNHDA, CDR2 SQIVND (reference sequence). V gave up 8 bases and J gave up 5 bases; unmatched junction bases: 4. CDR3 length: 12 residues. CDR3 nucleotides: TGTGCCAGTTACGGGACAGGGCACGAGCAGTACTTC. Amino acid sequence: CASYGTGHEQYF.

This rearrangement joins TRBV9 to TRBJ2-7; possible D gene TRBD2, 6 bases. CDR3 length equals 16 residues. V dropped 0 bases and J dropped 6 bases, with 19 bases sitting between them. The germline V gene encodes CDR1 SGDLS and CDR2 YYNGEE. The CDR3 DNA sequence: TGTGCCAGCAGCGTAGATCCCGGGGACTCGAGGAGCGAGCAGTACTTC. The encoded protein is CASSVDPGDSRSEQYF.

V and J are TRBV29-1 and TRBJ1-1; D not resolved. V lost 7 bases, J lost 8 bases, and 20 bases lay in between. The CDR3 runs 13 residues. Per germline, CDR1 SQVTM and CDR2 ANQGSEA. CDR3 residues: CSASGSRTREAFF. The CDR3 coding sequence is TGCAGCGCCTCCGGGAGCCGTACTAGAGAAGCTTTCTTT.

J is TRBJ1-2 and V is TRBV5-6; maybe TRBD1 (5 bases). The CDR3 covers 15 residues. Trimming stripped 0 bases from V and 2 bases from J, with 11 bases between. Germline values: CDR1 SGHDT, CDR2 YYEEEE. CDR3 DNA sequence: TGTGCCAGCAGCTTGGGAGGGGCGGGAAACTATGGCTACACCTTC. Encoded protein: CASSLGGAGNYGYTF.

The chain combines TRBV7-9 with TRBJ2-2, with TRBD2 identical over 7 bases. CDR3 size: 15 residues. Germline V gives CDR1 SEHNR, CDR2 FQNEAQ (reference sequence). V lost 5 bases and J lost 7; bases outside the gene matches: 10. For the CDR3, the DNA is TGTGCCAGCAGCCTGGGAGCGGGATCGGGCGGGGAGCTGTTTTTT. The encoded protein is CASSLGAGSGGELFF. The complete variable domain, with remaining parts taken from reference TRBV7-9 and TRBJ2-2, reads DTGVSQNPRHKITKRGQNVTFRCDPISEHNRLYWYRQTLGQGPEFLTYFQNEAQLEKSRLLSDRFSAERPKGSFSTLEIQRTEQGDSAMYLCASSLGAGSGGELFFGEGSRLTVL.

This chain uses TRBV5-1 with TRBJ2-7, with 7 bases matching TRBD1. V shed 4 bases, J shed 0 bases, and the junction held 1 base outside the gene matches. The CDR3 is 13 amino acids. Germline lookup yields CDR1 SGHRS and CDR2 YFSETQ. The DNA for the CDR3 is TGCGCCAGCAGCGGGGACAGCTCCTACGAGCAGTACTTC. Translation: CASSGDSSYEQYF.